One sample yielded the 22 T cell receptor beta chains listed below, sequenced in a study of tumor-infiltrating lymphocytes in primary liver carcinoma (dated by TCRdb to 2016 to 2017). The sample was run on an Illumina HiSeq 2500. Using a constant-region primer and ProtoScript II reverse transcriptase, TCRbeta-specific cDNA was reverse-transcribed from about 540 ng total RNA. Construction of the TCRbeta libraries relied on three nested rounds of multiplex PCR, following a slightly modified ARM-PCR procedure. Multiplex TRBV1-TRBV30 forward primers and a Cbeta reverse primer were used in the first two PCR rounds, each of which was run for about 10 cycles. Clones were called with MiXCR by TCRdb after fastp trimmed the public reads at Q25, and only in-frame beta chains were retained. Identical CDR3 protein sequences are pooled into one entry, listed with their most common genes and DNA. This sample holds 100,000 to 150,000 distinct CDR3 sequences; 64% were observed only once. The biggest ten clones account for less than 10% of the sample.

Without any cell sorting, total RNA and DNA were extracted together from around 20-30 mg of bulk tissue using the AllPrep DNA/RNA mini kit. Sequences were obtained from liver tumor tissue from sampling region 3. The sample's cell subset or site label is to be understood as: tumor region T3, left-lateral pole. These receptors came from a woman aged 55-70 years with primary liver carcinoma and hepatitis B virus infection.

On this clonotype itself: One junction end does not reproduce the germline sequence, and a read error may be involved. The chain uses TRBV7-9 and TRBJ1-2; D is possibly TRBD1 (5 bases). The CDR3 extends over 15 amino acids. The germline gives CDR1 SEHNR, CDR2 FQNEAQ (reference sequence). CDR3 sequence reads: CANSRTGVVDYGYTF. The CDR3, as DNA: TGTGCCAACAGCAGAACGGGGGTCGTAGACTATGGCTACACCTTC. Full variable domain (rest looked up from reference TRBV7-9 and TRBJ1-2): DTGVSQNPRHKITKRGQNVTFRCDPISEHNRLYWYRQTLGQGPEFLTYFQNEAQLEKSRLLSDRFSAERPKGSFSTLEIQRTEQGDSAMYLCANSRTGVVDYGYTFGSGTRLTVV.

As to this clonotype: A read error may be the cause here, since a much bigger clone is one base away. The chain uses TRBV30 and TRBJ1-5; no clear D. The V gene's germline CDR1 is GTSNPN and CDR2 SVGIG (reference sequence). Deletions cut 6 bases from V and 7 bases from J, with 13 bases between. The CDR3 loop spans 12 amino acids. CDR3 residues: CACSQDRQPQHF. CDR3 nucleotide sequence: TGTGCCTGTAGTCAAGACCGGCAGCCCCAGCATTTT.

A note on this clonotype: A much larger clone differs from this one at a single base, so this may be a read error. J is TRBJ2-7 and V is TRBV28; TRBD1 matches 9 bases. Germline assignment: CDR1 MDHEN and CDR2 SYDVKM. The CDR3 totals 14 residues. The DNA of the CDR3 is TGTGCCACCAGTCTCCCGGGACAGGGCTACGAGCAGTACTTC. It is translated as CATSLPGQGYEQYF.

This clonotype was seen more than once but under ten times. The J gene is TRBJ1-2, the V gene TRBV28; D may be TRBD1 (5 bases). The CDR3 spans 15 residues. Germline-derived CDR1 and CDR2 are MDHEN and SYDVKM. Trimming left V 5 bases short and J 0 bases short, with 13 bases between. The CDR3 region is CASSQLTDSNYGYTF. The CDR3 nucleotides read TGTGCCAGCAGTCAATTGACAGACTCTAACTATGGCTACACCTTC.

Points on this clonotype: A read error may be the cause here, since a much bigger clone is one base away. The CDR3 DNA follows: TGCAGCGTTGATACGAGTCAGCCCCAGCATTTT. Translation: CSVDTSQPQHF. The rearrangement uses TRBV29-1 and TRBJ1-5; D is undetermined. The germline V and J ends were trimmed by 3 bases and 6 bases, with 6 bases remaining between them. Germline V gene sequence: CDR1 SQVTM, CDR2 ANQGSEA. The CDR3 contains 11 residues.

This clonotype was observed a handful of times. A much more abundant neighbour one base away suggests this may be a read error. The V gene is TRBV29-1, the J gene TRBJ2-7, with 8 positions matching TRBD2. Germline V gives CDR1 SQVTM, CDR2 ANQGSEA. Germline trimming cut 5 bases from V and 4 bases from J; bases unmatched to any gene: 16. There are 16 residues in the CDR3. The DNA of the CDR3 is TGCAGCGTTAGTCAGCCTAGCGGGCTATCCCTTTACGAGCAGTACTTC. This codes for CSVSQPSGLSLYEQYF.

Points on this clonotype: At one end, the junction sequence differs from germline, possibly due to a read error. The chain uses TRBV10-2 and TRBJ2-1, with a weak D call TRBD2 (6 bases). Germline CDR1 is WSHSY and CDR2 is SAAADI. The CDR3 runs to 15 residues. This chain's CDR3 is CASSDVRGGPDEQFF. DNA for the CDR3: TGTGCCAGCAGTGACGTTCGAGGAGGGCCCGATGAGCAGTTCTTC.

This clonotype was detected ten times or more. V gene TRBV6-1 combines with J gene TRBJ1-5; D not certain. CDR3 size: 15 residues. Germline-derived CDR1 and CDR2 are MNHNS and SASEGT. Trimming pared 3 bases from V and 2 bases from J, leaving 11 bases between. The CDR3 loop is CASSEDHGGNQPQHF. The CDR3 DNA is TGTGCCAGCAGTGAGGACCACGGCGGCAATCAGCCCCAGCATTTT.

As to this clonotype: No conserved phenylalanine or tryptophan is present at the end of the CDR3, so a read error is the likely explanation. This rearrangement joins TRBV11-3 to TRBJ2-1, with TRBD2 matching over 9 bases. The CDR3 spans 18 residues. Germline loops: CDR1 SGHNT, CDR2 YENEEA. For the CDR3, the DNA is TGTGCCAGCAGCTCAGGTCAAGGCGGGAGGGCCGGCTACAATGAACAGTTCTTA. This encodes CASSSGQGGRAGYNEQFL.

The chain couples TRBV6-5 to TRBJ2-1, with D perhaps TRBD1 or TRBD2 (5 bases each). V gave up 7 bases and J gave up 10 bases, with 23 bases separating them. Germline lookup yields CDR1 MNHEY and CDR2 SVGAGI. The CDR3 covers 15 residues. The CDR3 DNA follows: TGTGCCAGCACCACCCGGGGACGGGGAGTTGTGGAGCAGTTCTTC. It codes for CASTTRGRGVVEQFF.

About this clonotype itself: One end of the junction is discordant with germline, which a read error may explain. As DNA, the CDR3 is TGTGCCAACAGTGAGCGGGAGTACAATGAGCAGTTCTTT. Protein: CANSEREYNEQFF. The genes are TRBV25-1 and TRBJ2-1; TRBD2 agrees at 8 bases. This CDR3 contains 13 residues. Germline V gene data show CDR1 as MGHDK and CDR2 as SYGVNS.

This clonotype was counted only a few times. The chain joins TRBV5-1 to TRBJ2-5; a possible D gene is TRBD2 (7 bases). This CDR3 is built from 15 residues. The V gene's germline CDR1 is SGHRS and CDR2 YFSETQ. Trimming took 2 bases from V and 0 from J, leaving 11 bases between them. The CDR3 protein is CASSLQGGYQETQYF. CDR3 nucleotide sequence: TGCGCCAGCAGCTTACAGGGAGGGTACCAAGAGACCCAGTACTTC.

This clonotype showed up just once. Given a much more abundant clone one base away, this may be a read error. The chain's CDR3 is CASSVAGGDIEQFF. CDR3 DNA sequence: TGTGCCAGCTCCGTAGCGGGAGGCGACATTGAGCAGTTCTTC. The chain uses TRBV7-9 and TRBJ2-1; 10 bases agree with TRBD2. Per the germline V gene, CDR1 is SEHNR and CDR2 is FQNEAQ (reference sequence). Trimming removed 8 bases from V and 9 bases from J; junction bases left unmatched: 10. This CDR3 region has 14 residues.

This clonotype was seen at least ten times. This sequence joins TRBV5-6 and TRBJ2-7, with 11 bases that match TRBD2. The germline V gene has CDR1 SGHDT and CDR2 YYEEEE. The V gene end was trimmed by 4 bases and the J gene end by 0 bases; junction bases not matched to a gene: 3. The CDR3 contains 15 residues. CDR3 residues: CASSLLAGASYEQYF. The DNA of the CDR3 is TGTGCCAGCAGCCTACTAGCGGGAGCCTCCTACGAGCAGTACTTC.

This clonotype was seen ten or more times. The rearrangement links TRBV6-5 to TRBJ2-1; D not resolved. This CDR3 comprises 13 residues. Germline assignment: CDR1 MNHEY and CDR2 SVGAGI. Trimming took off 5 bases at V and 5 bases at J, with 10 bases between the two ends. CDR3 loop: CASSPSDHNEQFF. The CDR3 coding sequence is TGTGCCAGCAGTCCCAGCGACCACAATGAGCAGTTCTTC.

In this sample, this clonotype turned up once. This likely comes from a read error, as the CDR3 has no conserved phenylalanine or tryptophan at its end. The DNA is left out, because the CDR3 cannot be placed on it with certainty; the CDR3 is given as TCRdb lists it. The chain is built from TRBV11-2 and TRBJ1-1; the table's D call of TRBD1 was not tested on the DNA. The CDR3 totals 12 residues, both ends included. Looked up from germline, CDR1 is SGHAT and CDR2 is FQNNGV. CDR3 region: CAGSSKQAEGFS.

This clonotype was seen many times. V usage is TRBV6-1 and J usage is TRBJ2-5; unclear D gene. There are 12 residues in the CDR3. Looked up from germline, CDR1 is MNHNS and CDR2 is SASEGT. The germline V and J ends were trimmed by 7 bases and 5 bases, with 11 bases remaining between them. DNA of the CDR3: TGTGCCAGCACTTTGAACTTTGAGACCCAGTACTTC. Residues: CASTLNFETQYF.

Regarding this clonotype: Its ends do not fully match the called genes, so a read error is possible. The V and J genes are TRBV6-5 and TRBJ2-1; D is ambiguous. The CDR3 length is 13 residues. Per the germline V gene, CDR1 is MNHEY and CDR2 is SVGAGI. The CDR3 nucleotides read TGTGCAAGCAGCCGAAGCGAGTACAATGAGCAGTTCTTC. It is translated as CASSRSEYNEQFF.

This clonotype was picked up a small number of times. The chain combines TRBV7-9 with TRBJ2-1; TRBD2 matches at 7 bases. CDR3 length: 17 residues. V shed 3 bases, J shed 5 bases, and the junction held 13 bases outside the gene matches. Germline V gene lookup returns CDR1 SEHNR and CDR2 FQNEAQ (reference sequence). In DNA form, the CDR3 reads TGTGCCAGCAGCTTTTCGCTAGGCGGGAGTGGTAACAATGAGCAGTTCTTC. Translating it yields CASSFSLGGSGNNEQFF.

To note about this clonotype: Because it lacks the conserved phenylalanine or tryptophan at the end, this CDR3 is likely a read error. The chain recombines TRBV12-3 or TRBV12-4 with TRBJ1-4; D gene unclear. The CDR3 has 14 amino acids. The CDR3 bases are TGTGTCAGCAGTTTGGAGTGGGCTAATGAAGAACTGTTTATT. It translates to CVSSLEWANEELFI.

This clonotype was seen a few times. Its ends do not fully match the called genes, so a read error is possible. This chain links TRBV24-1 with TRBJ2-3; D may be TRBD1 or TRBD2 (5 bases each). Germline V gives CDR1 KGHDR, CDR2 SFDVKD. The length of the CDR3 is 15 residues. The CDR3 sequence: CATSDLGTSTDTQYF. The CDR3 DNA is TGTGCCACTAGTGACCTCGGGACCAGCACAGATACGCAGTATTTT.

As concerns this clonotype: The germline gene is not matched at one end of the junction; a read error may be the cause. The chain recombines TRBV11-3 with TRBJ2-7; maybe TRBD1 (5 bases). Germline CDR1 is SGHNT and CDR2 is YENEEA. There are 13 residues in the CDR3. The CDR3 reads CACSITGYHEQYF. The CDR3 region has the DNA TGTGCCTGCAGCATCACAGGATATCACGAGCAGTACTTC.